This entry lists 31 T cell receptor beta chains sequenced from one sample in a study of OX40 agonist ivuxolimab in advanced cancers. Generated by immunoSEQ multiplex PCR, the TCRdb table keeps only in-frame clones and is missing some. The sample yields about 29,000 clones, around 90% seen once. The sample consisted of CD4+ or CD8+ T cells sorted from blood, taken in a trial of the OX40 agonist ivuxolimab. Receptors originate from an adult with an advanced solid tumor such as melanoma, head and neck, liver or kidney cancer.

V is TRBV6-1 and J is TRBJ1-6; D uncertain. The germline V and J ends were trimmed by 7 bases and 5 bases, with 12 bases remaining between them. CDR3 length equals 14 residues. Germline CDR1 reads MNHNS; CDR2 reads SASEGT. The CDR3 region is CASNRPGDNSPLHF. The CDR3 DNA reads TGTGCCAGCAATCGGCCAGGCGATAATTCACCCCTCCACTTT.

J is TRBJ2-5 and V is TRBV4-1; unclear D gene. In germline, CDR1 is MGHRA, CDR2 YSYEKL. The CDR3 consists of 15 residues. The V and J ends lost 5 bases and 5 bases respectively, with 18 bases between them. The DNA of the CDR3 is TGCGCCAGCAGCGCCGTAATAGGGCCTCAGGAGACCCAGTACTTC. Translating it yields CASSAVIGPQETQYF.

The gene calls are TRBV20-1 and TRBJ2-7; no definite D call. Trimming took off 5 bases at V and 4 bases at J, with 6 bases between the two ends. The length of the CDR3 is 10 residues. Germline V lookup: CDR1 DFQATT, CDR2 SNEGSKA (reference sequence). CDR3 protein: CSALGYEQYF. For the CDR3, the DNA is TGCAGTGCTTTAGGGTACGAGCAGTACTTC.

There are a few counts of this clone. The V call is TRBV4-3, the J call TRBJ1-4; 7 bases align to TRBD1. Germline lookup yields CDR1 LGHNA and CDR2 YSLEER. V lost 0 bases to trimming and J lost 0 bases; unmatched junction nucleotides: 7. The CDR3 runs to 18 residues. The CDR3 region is CASSQDPGTDATNEKLFF. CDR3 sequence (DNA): TGCGCCAGCAGCCAAGATCCGGGGACAGATGCAACTAATGAAAAACTGTTTTTT.

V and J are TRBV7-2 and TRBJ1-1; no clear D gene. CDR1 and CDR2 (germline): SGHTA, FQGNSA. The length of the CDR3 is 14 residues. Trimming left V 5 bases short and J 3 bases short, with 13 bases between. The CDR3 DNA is TGTGCCAGCAGCCAGCGGAGGACGGACACTGAAGCTTTCTTT. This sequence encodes CASSQRRTDTEAFF.

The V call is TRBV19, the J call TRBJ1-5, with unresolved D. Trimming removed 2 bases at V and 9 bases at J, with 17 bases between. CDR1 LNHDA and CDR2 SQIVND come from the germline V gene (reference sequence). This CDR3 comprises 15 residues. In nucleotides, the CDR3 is TGTGCCAGTAGTATACTAGGAGACAAACTCGTGCCCCAGCATTTT. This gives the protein CASSILGDKLVPQHF.

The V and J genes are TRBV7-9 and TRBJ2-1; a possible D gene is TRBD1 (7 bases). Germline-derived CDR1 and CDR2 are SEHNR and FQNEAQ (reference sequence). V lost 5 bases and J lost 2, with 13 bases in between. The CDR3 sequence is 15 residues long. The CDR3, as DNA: TGTGCCAGCAGCCCGCGGGACAGAGCCTACAATGAGCAGTTCTTC. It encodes CASSPRDRAYNEQFF.

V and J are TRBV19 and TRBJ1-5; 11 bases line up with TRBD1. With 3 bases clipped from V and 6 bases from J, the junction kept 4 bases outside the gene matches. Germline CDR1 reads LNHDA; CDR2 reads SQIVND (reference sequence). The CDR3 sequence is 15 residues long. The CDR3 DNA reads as TGTGCCAGTAGTATTGGACAGGGGGCTATTCAGCCCCAGCATTTT. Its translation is CASSIGQGAIQPQHF.

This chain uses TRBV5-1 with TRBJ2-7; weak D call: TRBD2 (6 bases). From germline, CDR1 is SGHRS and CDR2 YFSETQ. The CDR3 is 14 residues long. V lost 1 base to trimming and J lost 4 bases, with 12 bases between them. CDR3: CASSLPGEGYEQYF. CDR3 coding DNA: TGCGCCAGCAGCTTGCCGGGAGAAGGGTACGAGCAGTACTTC.

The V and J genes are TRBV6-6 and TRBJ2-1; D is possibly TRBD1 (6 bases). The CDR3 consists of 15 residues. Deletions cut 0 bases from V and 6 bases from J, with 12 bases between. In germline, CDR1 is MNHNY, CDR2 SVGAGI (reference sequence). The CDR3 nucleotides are TGTGCCAGCAGTTACTCGGGGCAGGGGAGCAATGAGCAGTTCTTC. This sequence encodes CASSYSGQGSNEQFF.

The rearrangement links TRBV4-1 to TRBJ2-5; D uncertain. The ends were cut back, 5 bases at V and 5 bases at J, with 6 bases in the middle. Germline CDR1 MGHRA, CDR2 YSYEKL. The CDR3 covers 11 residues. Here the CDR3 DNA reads TGCGCCAGCAGCGGAGTCGAGACCCAGTACTTC. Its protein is CASSGVETQYF.

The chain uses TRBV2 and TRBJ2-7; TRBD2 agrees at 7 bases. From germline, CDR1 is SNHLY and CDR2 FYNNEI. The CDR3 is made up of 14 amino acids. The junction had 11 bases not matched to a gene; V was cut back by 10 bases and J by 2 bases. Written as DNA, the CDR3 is TGTGCCAAGCAGGGCGGGAGTCGCCCCTACGAGCAGTACTTC. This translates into CAKQGGSRPYEQYF.

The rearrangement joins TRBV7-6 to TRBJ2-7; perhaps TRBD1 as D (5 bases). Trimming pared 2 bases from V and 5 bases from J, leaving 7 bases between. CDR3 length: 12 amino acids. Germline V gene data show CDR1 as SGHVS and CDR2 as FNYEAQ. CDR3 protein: CASSLQGDEQYF. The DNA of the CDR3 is TGTGCCAGCAGCTTACAGGGCGACGAGCAGTACTTC.

The CDR3 here is CASTLKGTGGTEAFF. The CDR3 bases are TGTGCCAGCACTCTAAAAGGGACAGGGGGCACTGAAGCTTTCTTT. This sequence joins TRBV7-9 and TRBJ1-1; 11 bases line up with TRBD1. V was clipped by 7 bases and J by 4 bases; unmatched bases: 8. CDR3 size: 15 residues. Germline V gene data show CDR1 as SEHNR and CDR2 as FQNEAQ (reference sequence).

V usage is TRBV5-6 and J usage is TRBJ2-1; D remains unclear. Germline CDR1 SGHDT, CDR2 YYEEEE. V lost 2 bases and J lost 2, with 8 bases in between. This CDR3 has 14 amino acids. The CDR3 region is CASSFLGPYNEQFF. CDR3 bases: TGTGCCAGCAGCTTCCTCGGCCCCTACAATGAGCAGTTCTTC.

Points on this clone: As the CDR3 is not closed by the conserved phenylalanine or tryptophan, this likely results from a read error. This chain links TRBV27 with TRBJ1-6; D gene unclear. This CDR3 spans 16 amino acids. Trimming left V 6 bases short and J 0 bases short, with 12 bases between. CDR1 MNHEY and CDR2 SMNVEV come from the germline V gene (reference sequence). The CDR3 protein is CASRSTSSSYNSPLHL. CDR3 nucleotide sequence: TGTGCCAGCAGGTCGACTTCGAGCTCCTATAATTCACCCCTCCACCTT.

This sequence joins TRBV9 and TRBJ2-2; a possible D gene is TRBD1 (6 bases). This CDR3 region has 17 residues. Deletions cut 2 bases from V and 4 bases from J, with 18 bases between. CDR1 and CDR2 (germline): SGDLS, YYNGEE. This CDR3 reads CASSVLAQGRTTGELFF. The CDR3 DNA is TGTGCCAGCAGCGTTTTAGCGCAGGGGCGCACCACCGGGGAGCTGTTTTTT.

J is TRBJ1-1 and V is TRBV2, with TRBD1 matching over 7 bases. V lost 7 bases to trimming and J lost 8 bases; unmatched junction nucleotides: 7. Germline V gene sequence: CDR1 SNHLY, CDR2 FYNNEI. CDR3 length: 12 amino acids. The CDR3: CASTEGGPEAFF. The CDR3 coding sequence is TGTGCCAGCACCGAAGGGGGCCCCGAAGCTTTCTTT.

The CDR3 DNA reads as TGCAGCGTTGAAGGTTCCGAGACAGGGGGCTACAATGAGCAGTTCTTC. This translates into CSVEGSETGGYNEQFF. The V gene is TRBV29-1, the J gene TRBJ2-1, with TRBD1 identical over 9 bases. Germline CDR1 SQVTM, CDR2 ANQGSEA. The CDR3 is made up of 16 amino acids. V lost 1 base, J lost 3 bases, and 7 bases stayed unmatched.

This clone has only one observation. CDR3 coding DNA: TGTGCCAGCAGCCCCTACAGGGGCTCCTACAATGAGCAGTTCTTC. Translation: CASSPYRGSYNEQFF. The V gene is TRBV7-6, the J gene TRBJ2-1, with 7 bases matching TRBD1. J gave up 0 bases and V 5 bases, and 4 bases lay outside the gene matches. This CDR3 is 15 amino acids long. The germline CDR1 and CDR2 sequences are SGHVS and FNYEAQ.

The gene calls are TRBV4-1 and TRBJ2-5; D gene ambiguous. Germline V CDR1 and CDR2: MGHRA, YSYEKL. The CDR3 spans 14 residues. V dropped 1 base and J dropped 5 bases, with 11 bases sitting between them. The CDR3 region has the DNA TGCGCCAGCAGCCAAGCCGGAAAAGGGGAGACCCAGTACTTC. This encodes CASSQAGKGETQYF.

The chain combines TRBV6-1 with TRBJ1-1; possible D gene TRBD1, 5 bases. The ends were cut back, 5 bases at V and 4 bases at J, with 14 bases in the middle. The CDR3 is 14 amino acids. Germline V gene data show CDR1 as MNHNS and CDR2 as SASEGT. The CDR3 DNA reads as TGTGCCAGCAGTCCCTGGGGGGACGGCACTGAAGCTTTCTTT. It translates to CASSPWGDGTEAFF.

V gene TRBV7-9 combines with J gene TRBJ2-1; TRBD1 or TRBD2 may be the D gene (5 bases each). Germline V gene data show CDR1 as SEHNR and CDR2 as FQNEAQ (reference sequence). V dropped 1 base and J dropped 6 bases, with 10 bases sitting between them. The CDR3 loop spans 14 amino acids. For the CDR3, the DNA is TGTGCCAGCAGCTTAGACCCGGGGACCAATGAGCAGTTCTTC. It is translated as CASSLDPGTNEQFF.

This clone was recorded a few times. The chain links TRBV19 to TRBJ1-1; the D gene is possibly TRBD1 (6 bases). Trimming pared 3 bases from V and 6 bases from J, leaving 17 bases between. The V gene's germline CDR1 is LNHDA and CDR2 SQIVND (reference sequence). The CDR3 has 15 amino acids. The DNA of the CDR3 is TGTGCCAGTAGTATTAATGGAGCCAGGGGCGCTGAAGCTTTCTTT. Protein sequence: CASSINGARGAEAFF.

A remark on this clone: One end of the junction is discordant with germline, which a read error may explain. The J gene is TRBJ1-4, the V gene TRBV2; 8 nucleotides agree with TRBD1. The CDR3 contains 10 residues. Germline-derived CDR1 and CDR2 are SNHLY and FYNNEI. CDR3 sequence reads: CASSSDREVF. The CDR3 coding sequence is TGTGCCAGCAGTTCGGACAGGGAGGTTTTT.

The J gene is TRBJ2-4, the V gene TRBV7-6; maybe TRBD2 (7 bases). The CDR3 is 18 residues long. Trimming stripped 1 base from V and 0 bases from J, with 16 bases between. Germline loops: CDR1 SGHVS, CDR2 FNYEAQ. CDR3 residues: CASSLEGGGGGAKNIQYF. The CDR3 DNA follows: TGTGCCAGCAGCTTAGAAGGGGGGGGCGGTGGAGCCAAAAACATTCAGTACTTC.

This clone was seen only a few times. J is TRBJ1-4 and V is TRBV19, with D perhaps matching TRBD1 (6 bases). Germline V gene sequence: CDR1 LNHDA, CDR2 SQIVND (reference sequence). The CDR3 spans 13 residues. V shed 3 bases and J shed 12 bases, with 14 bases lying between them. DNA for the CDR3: TGTGCCAGTAGTATCTGGGGGCCGGAGGAACTGTTTTTT. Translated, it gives CASSIWGPEELFF.

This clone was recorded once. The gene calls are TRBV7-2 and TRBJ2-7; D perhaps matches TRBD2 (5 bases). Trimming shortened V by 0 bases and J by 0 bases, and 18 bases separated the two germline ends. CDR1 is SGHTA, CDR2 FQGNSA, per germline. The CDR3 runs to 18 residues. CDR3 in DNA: TGTGCCAGCAGCTTAGCGCGTTTGGGGAGCTCCCTCTCCTACGAGCAGTACTTC. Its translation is CASSLARLGSSLSYEQYF.

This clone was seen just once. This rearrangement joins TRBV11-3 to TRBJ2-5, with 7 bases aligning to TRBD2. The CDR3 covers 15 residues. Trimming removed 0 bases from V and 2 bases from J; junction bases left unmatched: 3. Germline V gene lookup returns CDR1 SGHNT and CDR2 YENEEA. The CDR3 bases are TGTGCCAGCAGCTTAGATGGGACTACACAAGAGACCCAGTACTTC. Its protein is CASSLDGTTQETQYF.

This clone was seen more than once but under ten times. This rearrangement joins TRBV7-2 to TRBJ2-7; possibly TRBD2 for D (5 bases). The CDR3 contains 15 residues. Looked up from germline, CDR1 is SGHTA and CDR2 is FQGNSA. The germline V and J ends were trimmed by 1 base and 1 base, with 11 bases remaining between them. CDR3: CASSLEMGGSYEQYF. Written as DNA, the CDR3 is TGTGCCAGCAGCTTAGAGATGGGCGGGTCCTACGAGCAGTACTTC.

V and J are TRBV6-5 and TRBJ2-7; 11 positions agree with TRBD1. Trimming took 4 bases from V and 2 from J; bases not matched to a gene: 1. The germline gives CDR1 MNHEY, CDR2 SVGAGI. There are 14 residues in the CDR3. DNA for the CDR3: TGTGCCAGCAGTTGGGGACAGGGGGCCTACGAGCAGTACTTC. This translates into CASSWGQGAYEQYF.